These 5 T cell receptor beta chains were all obtained from the same sample, sequenced in a study of blood T cell repertoires in COVID-19. Assay used: immunoSEQ multiplex PCR; TCRdb lists only in-frame clones, some missing. The repertoire has about 37,000 clones, around nine tenths of them found once; the top ten carry less than 7%. The sequencing input was peripheral blood. The receptors stem from a human donor in a cohort sampled during active COVID-19.

This chain uses TRBV18 with TRBJ1-4, with D perhaps matching TRBD1 (6 bases). Germline CDR1 reads KGHSH; CDR2 reads LQKENI. The CDR3 extends over 15 amino acids. The V end was cut by 3 bases, the J end by 8 bases, with 16 bases between. CDR3 protein: CASSPSKGGGEKLFF. The CDR3 bases are TGTGCCAGCTCACCTAGTAAGGGGGGGGGAGAAAAACTGTTTTTT.

The chain combines TRBV19 with TRBJ1-4; D unclear. Germline V CDR1 and CDR2: LNHDA, SQIVND (reference sequence). The CDR3 is 13 amino acids. The ends were cut back, 3 bases at V and 5 bases at J, with 7 bases in the middle. The CDR3 is CASSISANEKLFF. The CDR3 bases are TGTGCCAGTAGTATCAGCGCGAATGAAAAACTGTTTTTT. The variable domain in full, with the rest retrieved from reference TRBV19 and TRBJ1-4, is DGGITQSPKYLFRKEGQNVTLSCEQNLNHDAMYWYRQDPGQGLRLIYYSQIVNDFQKGDIAEGYSVSREKKESFPLTVTSAQKNPTAFYLCASSISANEKLFFGSGTQLSVL.

This clone is medium-sized (0.01 to 0.1%) by share. The V gene is TRBV28, the J gene TRBJ1-5; 7 positions agree with TRBD1. V lost 9 bases, J lost 0 bases, and 5 bases stayed unmatched. Germline V lookup: CDR1 MDHEN, CDR2 SYDVKM. This CDR3 spans 14 amino acids. In DNA form, the CDR3 reads TGTGCCAGTTTGACAGGGAGTAGCAATCAGCCCCAGCATTTT. Translating it yields CASLTGSSNQPQHF. Combining the CDR3 with reference TRBV28 and TRBJ1-5 gives the whole variable domain DVKVTQSSRYLVKRTGEKVFLECVQDMDHENMFWYRQDPGLGLRLIYFSYDVKMKEKGDIPEGYSVSREKKERFSLILESASTNQTSMYLCASLTGSSNQPQHFGDGTRLSIL.

This clone was observed a single time. The rearrangement joins TRBV7-8 to TRBJ2-2; 8 bases line up with TRBD1. The junction had 3 bases not matched to a gene; V was cut back by 6 bases and J by 3 bases. The CDR3 has 14 amino acids. Germline CDR1 reads SGHVS; CDR2 reads FQNEAQ. The CDR3 is CASRGQDHTGELFF. The CDR3 DNA reads TGTGCCAGCAGGGGACAGGACCACACCGGGGAGCTGTTTTTT.

This chain connects TRBV5-6 to TRBJ1-1; TRBD1 matches 8 bases. CDR1 is SGHDT and CDR2 is YYEEEE in the germline V gene. The CDR3 extends over 14 amino acids. The trim removed 6 bases at V and 1 base at J, leaving 5 bases unmatched. As DNA, the CDR3 is TGTGCCAGCAACCGACAGGGGACGAACACTGAAGCTTTCTTT. Its protein product is CASNRQGTNTEAFF.